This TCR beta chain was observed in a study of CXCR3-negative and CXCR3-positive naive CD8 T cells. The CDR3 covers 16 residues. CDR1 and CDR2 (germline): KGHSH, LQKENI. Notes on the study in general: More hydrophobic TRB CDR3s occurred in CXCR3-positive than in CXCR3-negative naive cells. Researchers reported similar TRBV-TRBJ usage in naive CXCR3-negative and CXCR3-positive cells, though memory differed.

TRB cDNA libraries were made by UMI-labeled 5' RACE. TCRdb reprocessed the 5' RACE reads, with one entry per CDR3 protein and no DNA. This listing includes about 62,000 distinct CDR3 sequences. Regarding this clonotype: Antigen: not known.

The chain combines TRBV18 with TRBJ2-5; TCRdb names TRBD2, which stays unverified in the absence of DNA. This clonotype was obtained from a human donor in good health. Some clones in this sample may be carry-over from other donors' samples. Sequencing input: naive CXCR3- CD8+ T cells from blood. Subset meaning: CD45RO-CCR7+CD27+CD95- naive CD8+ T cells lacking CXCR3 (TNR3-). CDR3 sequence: CASSTQLAGDQETQYF.